The 29 T cell receptor beta chains below come from one sample, sequenced in a study of T cells expressing NK-cell markers. After re-calling the 5' RACE reads, TCRdb lists one entry per CDR3 protein, DNA absent. Its table lists almost 450,000 distinct CDR3 sequences. Sample: blood T cells: a sorted CD56 or NKG2C T cell subset, CD4+ or CD8+ T cells, or bulk PBMC T cells (not recorded which). Every receptor here comes from a woman aged 18 to 69 in good health.

The CDR3 protein is CASSQDHLVYNEQFF. The gene calls are TRBV14 and TRBJ2-1. The CDR3 contains 15 residues. CDR1 and CDR2 from the germline V gene are SGHDN and FVKESK.

This chain's CDR3 is CASSFGSGIFF. The rearrangement uses TRBV6-2 or TRBV6-3 and TRBJ1-1; the TCRdb call, TRBD1, lacks DNA for checking. Germline V gene lookup returns CDR1 MNHEY and CDR2 SVGEGT. CDR3 length: 11 amino acids.

The V gene is TRBV19, the J gene TRBJ2-2; TCRdb returns TRBD2, unconfirmable since there is no DNA. This CDR3 spans 17 amino acids. In germline, CDR1 is LNHDA, CDR2 SQIVND (reference sequence). The CDR3 reads CASWTSGGKPSTGELFF.

The rearrangement links TRBV20-1 to TRBJ2-6; TCRdb's D call, TRBD1, is unchecked because there is no DNA. Germline V lookup: CDR1 DFQATT, CDR2 SNEGSKA (reference sequence). This CDR3 contains 15 residues. The CDR3 sequence is CSAYHKGVGANVLTF.

The chain has TRBV20-1 and TRBJ1-4; TCRdb calls TRBD1, which cannot be checked without DNA. The CDR3 has 15 amino acids. CDR1 is DFQATT, CDR2 SNEGSKA, per germline (reference sequence). The CDR3 sequence is CSARDRAGTNEKLFF.

V and J are TRBV20-1 and TRBJ1-2. Germline V gene sequence: CDR1 DFQATT, CDR2 SNEGSKA (reference sequence). There are 11 residues in the CDR3. CDR3 region: CSASDDYGYTF.

CDR3 in amino acids: CASSKGPISYEQYF. The chain is built from TRBV21-1 and TRBJ2-7. TRBV21-1 is listed as a pseudogene. The CDR3 runs to 14 residues.

The gene calls are TRBV6-1 and TRBJ2-5; checking the TCRdb D call of TRBD1 is not possible without DNA. The germline V gene encodes CDR1 MNHNS and CDR2 SASEGT. This CDR3 has 14 residues. The CDR3 loop reads CASTPGGGLETQYF.

V usage is TRBV20-1 and J usage is TRBJ2-7; without DNA, the TCRdb call of TRBD1 cannot be checked. From germline, CDR1 is DFQATT and CDR2 SNEGSKA (reference sequence). The length of the CDR3 is 12 residues. The CDR3 loop is CSGGGVSYEQYF.

CDR3 residues: CASSLAEPSQETQYF. This chain links TRBV11-2 with TRBJ2-5. The CDR3 has 15 residues. The germline gives CDR1 SGHAT, CDR2 FQNNGV.

V and J are TRBV1 and TRBJ1-3. TRBV1 is labeled a pseudogene. This CDR3 is 15 amino acids long. The CDR3 here is CTSSQSDNSGNTIYF.

The J gene is TRBJ2-3, the V gene TRBV7-8; the TRBD1 assignment by TCRdb is unverifiable without DNA. CDR3 length: 17 residues. Germline assignment: CDR1 SGHVS and CDR2 FQNEAQ. The CDR3 is CASSLDPTGAFGDTQYF.

CDR3 loop: CASSLGGLVHF. V is TRBV11-2 and J is TRBJ2-5; the D call from TCRdb, TRBD2, cannot be confirmed without DNA. Germline V lookup: CDR1 SGHAT, CDR2 FQNNGV. The CDR3 contains 11 residues.

This rearrangement joins TRBV29-1 to TRBJ1-1; TCRdb's assignment of TRBD1 cannot be checked, as there is no DNA. The germline gives CDR1 SQVTM, CDR2 ANQGSEA. The CDR3 length is 11 residues. The CDR3 sequence is CSARQGFEAFF.

The chain combines TRBV19 with TRBJ2-2. Germline CDR1 and CDR2: LNHDA and SQIVND (reference sequence). The CDR3 totals 14 residues. CDR3 loop: CASSIDGTTGELFF.

The chain employs TRBV28 and TRBJ2-3; checking the TCRdb D call of TRBD2 is not possible without DNA. Germline values: CDR1 MDHEN, CDR2 SYDVKM. The CDR3 loop spans 15 amino acids. CDR3: CASSFGREAADTQYF.

The rearrangement joins TRBV14 to TRBJ2-7; there is no DNA to check the TCRdb D call of TRBD2. Looked up from germline, CDR1 is SGHDN and CDR2 is FVKESK. The CDR3 covers 17 residues. The CDR3 here is CASSRPGTSKISYEQYF.

Here the CDR3 reads CASSPTSGMGEQFF. The gene calls are TRBV12-3 or TRBV12-4 and TRBJ2-1; TCRdb proposes TRBD2, but this gene call is untestable without DNA. The CDR3 runs to 14 residues.

This chain links TRBV29-1 with TRBJ2-5; without DNA, the TCRdb call of TRBD1 cannot be checked. The germline CDR1 and CDR2 sequences are SQVTM and ANQGSEA. The CDR3 is 12 amino acids. The CDR3 loop reads CSVRGGWETQYF.

The V gene is TRBV30, the J gene TRBJ2-7. The CDR3 has 12 residues. Germline CDR1 and CDR2: GTSNPN and SVGIG (reference sequence). The CDR3 sequence is CAWSVRVAEQYF.

The J gene is TRBJ1-1, the V gene TRBV7-6; TCRdb indicates TRBD1, and absent DNA this call remains unverified. Germline CDR1 reads SGHVS; CDR2 reads FNYEAQ. The CDR3 extends over 13 amino acids. The CDR3 reads CAVKGTVNTEAFF.

The chain recombines TRBV7-2 with TRBJ2-4; TCRdb reports TRBD1, a call that lacks DNA to check it against. Germline V gene sequence: CDR1 SGHTA, CDR2 FQGNSA. This CDR3 is built from 13 residues. CDR3 region: CASSFVGGRGQYF.

The CDR3 loop is CASSEGTIVLSYGYTF. The chain carries TRBV6-1 and TRBJ1-2; the D call of TRBD1 rests on TCRdb alone, since no DNA is present to check it. The CDR3 sequence is 16 residues long. The germline CDR1 and CDR2 sequences are MNHNS and SASEGT.

The V and J genes are TRBV4-2 and TRBJ1-1. There are 14 residues in the CDR3. Germline V gene data show CDR1 as LGHNA and CDR2 as YNFKEQ. CDR3 region: CASSQGRMNTEAFF.

The chain carries TRBV27 and TRBJ2-7; the TCRdb call, TRBD2, lacks DNA for checking. The CDR3 has 15 residues. CDR1 is MNHEY, CDR2 SMNVEV, per germline (reference sequence). This CDR3 reads CASSLSRGLTYEQYF.

The chain uses TRBV4-1 and TRBJ1-5; TCRdb gives TRBD1 as the D gene, but with no DNA this cannot be confirmed. Germline V gives CDR1 MGHRA, CDR2 YSYEKL. CDR3 length: 15 amino acids. The CDR3: CASSQVRDNYQPQHF.

V and J are TRBV20-1 and TRBJ1-1; TCRdb's D call of TRBD1 is untestable without DNA. This CDR3 region has 15 residues. Germline CDR1 is DFQATT and CDR2 is SNEGSKA (reference sequence). The CDR3: CSARGGRGSGTEAFF.

The V gene is TRBV18, the J gene TRBJ2-3; there is no DNA to check the TCRdb D call of TRBD2. This CDR3 is built from 12 residues. Germline values: CDR1 KGHSH, CDR2 LQKENI. The CDR3 is CASSPRVDTQYF.

V usage is TRBV9 and J usage is TRBJ2-3; TCRdb's D gene call, TRBD2, goes unchecked for lack of DNA. Germline V gene data show CDR1 as SGDLS and CDR2 as YYNGEE. This CDR3 region has 15 residues. The CDR3 sequence is CASSVGGVGADTQYF.